This T cell receptor beta chain comes out of a study of T cell repertoires in cytomegalovirus infection. Points on this clonotype: The antigen is unknown.

Study outcomes and limitations: Across the ex vivo response, the dominant clonotypes were HLA-C-restricted CMV-specific TCR beta clonotypes.

Germline CDR1 is MGHRA and CDR2 is YSYEKL. The CDR3 runs to 15 residues. The V segment lost 4 bases and the J segment 4 bases; nucleotides outside the gene matches: 4. TCRdb analysed the reads with MiXCR anew, one entry per CDR3 protein. Here the sample spans approximately 990,000 distinct CDR3 sequences, roughly 30% being singletons. Sequenced here: cultured CD8+ T cells from PBMCs, sampled from culture after CMV antigen stimulation. The rearrangement uses TRBV4-1 and TRBJ1-6; 7 bases match TRBD1. This receptor was taken from a human donor in good health (CMV status not recorded). Some clones in this sample may be carry-over from other donors' samples. The CDR3 DNA sequence: TGCGCCAGCAGCCGATCACAGGGGTATAATTCACCCCTCCACTTT. This translates into CASSRSQGYNSPLHF.